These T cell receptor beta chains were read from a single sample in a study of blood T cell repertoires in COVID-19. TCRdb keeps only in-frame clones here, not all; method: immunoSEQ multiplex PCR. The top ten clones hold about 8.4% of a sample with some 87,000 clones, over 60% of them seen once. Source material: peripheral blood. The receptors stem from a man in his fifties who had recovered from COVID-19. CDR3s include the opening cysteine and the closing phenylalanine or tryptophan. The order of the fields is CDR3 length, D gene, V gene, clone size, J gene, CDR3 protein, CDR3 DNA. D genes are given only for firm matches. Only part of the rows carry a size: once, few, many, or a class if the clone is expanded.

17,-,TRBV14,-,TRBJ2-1,CASSQVFDRPSYNEQFF,TGTGCCAGCAGCCAAGTATTTGACAGGCCCTCCTACAATGAGCAGTTCTTC
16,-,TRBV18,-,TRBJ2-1,CASSPMEQSSYNEQFF,TGTGCCAGCTCACCAATGGAGCAGAGCTCCTACAATGAGCAGTTCTTC
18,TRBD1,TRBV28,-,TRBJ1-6,CASSLRQGALSYNSPLHF,TGTGCCAGCAGTCTCCGACAGGGGGCTTTGTCCTATAATTCACCCCTCCACTTT
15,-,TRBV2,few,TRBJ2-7,CASSDSQTGVGEQYF,TGTGCCAGCAGTGACTCTCAGACAGGTGTGGGCGAGCAGTACTTC
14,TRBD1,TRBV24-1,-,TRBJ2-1,CATSESGTGNEQFF,TGTGCCACCAGTGAATCCGGGACAGGGAATGAGCAGTTCTTC
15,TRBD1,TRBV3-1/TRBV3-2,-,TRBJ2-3,CASDQGQGWTDTQYF,TGTGCCAGCGACCAGGGACAGGGGTGGACAGATACGCAGTATTTT
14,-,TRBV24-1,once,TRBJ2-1,CATSDPRTLTEQFF,TGTGCCACCAGTGACCCTCGAACCCTAACTGAGCAGTTCTTC
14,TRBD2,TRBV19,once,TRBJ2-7,CASRTSGRAYEQYF,TGTGCCAGTAGGACTAGCGGGAGAGCCTACGAGCAGTACTTC
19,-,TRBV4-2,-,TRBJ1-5,CASSQEFPGPTNVNQPQHF,TGTGCCAGCAGCCAAGAGTTCCCAGGTCCAACCAATGTAAATCAGCCCCAGCATTTT
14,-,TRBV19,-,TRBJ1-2,CASKDRGGGYGYTF,TGTGCCAGTAAGGACAGAGGTGGGGGCTATGGCTACACCTTC
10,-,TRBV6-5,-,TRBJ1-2,CASLSYGYTF,TGTGCCAGCCTCAGCTATGGCTACACCTTC
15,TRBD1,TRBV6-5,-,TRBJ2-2,CASTRQGMNTGELFF,TGTGCCAGCACCCGACAGGGCATGAACACCGGGGAGCTGTTTTTT
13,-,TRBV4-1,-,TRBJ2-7,CASSQEVRTGQYF,TGCGCCAGCAGCCAAGAGGTCCGAACTGGGCAGTACTTC
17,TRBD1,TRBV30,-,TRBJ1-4,CAWREGGPNLSYEKLFF,TGTGCCTGGAGGGAAGGGGGCCCGAATCTAAGCTATGAAAAACTGTTTTTT
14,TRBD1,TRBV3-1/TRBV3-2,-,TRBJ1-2,CASSRGQSNYGYTF,TGTGCCAGCAGCCGGGGACAGTCAAACTATGGCTACACCTTC
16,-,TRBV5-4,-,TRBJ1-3,CASSLDQASSGNTIYF,TGTGCCAGCAGCTTGGATCAGGCGAGCTCTGGAAACACCATATATTTT
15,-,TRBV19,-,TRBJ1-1,CASSTLGGGYTEAFF,TGTGCCAGTAGTACCCTCGGGGGGGGCTACACTGAAGCTTTCTTT
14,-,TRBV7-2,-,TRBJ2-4,CASSRQGTKNIQYF,TGTGCCAGCAGCCGTCAGGGGACCAAAAACATTCAGTACTTC
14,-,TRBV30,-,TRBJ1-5,CAWRSEPSNQPQHF,TGTGCCTGGAGGTCGGAGCCTAGCAATCAGCCCCAGCATTTT
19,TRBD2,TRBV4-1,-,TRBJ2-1,CASSQDLGVAGGSYNEQFF,TGCGCCAGCAGCCAAGATTTGGGGGTAGCGGGGGGCTCCTACAATGAGCAGTTCTTC
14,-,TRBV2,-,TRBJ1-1,CASSDPAGTDEAFF,TGTGCCAGCAGTGACCCTGCGGGGACGGATGAAGCTTTCTTT
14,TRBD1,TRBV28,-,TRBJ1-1,CASSLTGGSSEAFF,TGTGCCAGCAGCTTGACAGGGGGAAGTTCTGAAGCTTTCTTT
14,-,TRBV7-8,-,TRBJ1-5,CASSLGLVNQPQHF,TGTGCCAGCAGCTTAGGACTGGTCAATCAGCCCCAGCATTTT
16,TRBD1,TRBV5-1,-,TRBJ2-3,CASTSRTGGWTDTQYF,TGCGCCAGCACCTCCCGGACAGGGGGCTGGACAGATACGCAGTATTTT
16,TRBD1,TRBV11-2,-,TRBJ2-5,CASSSGQVRSVETQYF,TGTGCCAGCAGCTCCGGACAGGTCCGGTCAGTAGAGACCCAGTACTTC
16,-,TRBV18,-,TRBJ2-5,CASSPLSSGFQETQYF,TGTGCCAGCTCACCCCTAAGCAGCGGGTTTCAAGAGACCCAGTACTTC
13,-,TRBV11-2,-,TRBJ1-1,CASSLVLAGEAFF,TGTGCCAGCAGCTTAGTACTAGCGGGTGAAGCTTTCTTT
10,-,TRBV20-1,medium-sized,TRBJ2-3,CSVRGFGPYF,TGCAGTGTCCGGGGTTTTGGTCCGTATTTT
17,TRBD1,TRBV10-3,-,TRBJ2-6,CAASSGTGGAGANVLTF,TGTGCCGCCTCATCCGGGACAGGGGGCGCTGGGGCCAACGTCCTGACTTTC
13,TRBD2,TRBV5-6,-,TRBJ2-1,CASSSGTNNEQFF,TGTGCCAGCAGCTCCGGGACTAACAATGAGCAGTTCTTC
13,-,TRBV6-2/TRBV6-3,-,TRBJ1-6,CASSPGQISPLHF,TGTGCCAGCAGTCCAGGACAGATTTCACCCCTCCACTTT
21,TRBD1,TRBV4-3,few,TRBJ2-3,CASSQDPWDSLFDKPTDTQYF,TGCGCCAGCAGCCAAGATCCGTGGGACAGCCTATTCGACAAGCCCACAGATACGCAGTATTTT
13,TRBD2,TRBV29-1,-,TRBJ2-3,CSVNGGDTDTQYF,TGCAGCGTTAACGGGGGGGACACAGATACGCAGTATTTT
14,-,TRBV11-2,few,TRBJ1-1,CASSHSSGADEAFF,TGTGCCAGCAGCCACTCATCAGGGGCGGATGAAGCTTTCTTT
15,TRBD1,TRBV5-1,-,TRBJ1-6,CASSLAAGGNSPLHF,TGCGCCAGCAGCTTGGCGGCAGGGGGAAATTCACCCCTCCACTTT
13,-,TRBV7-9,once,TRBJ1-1,CASSRDQNTEAFF,TGTGCCAGCAGCCGAGATCAGAACACTGAAGCTTTCTTT
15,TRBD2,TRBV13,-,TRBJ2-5,CASSLAGGYRETQYF,TGTGCCAGCAGCTTAGCGGGGGGGTACCGGGAGACCCAGTACTTC
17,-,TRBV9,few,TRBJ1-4,CASSVQGGAPTNEKLFF,TGTGCCAGCAGCGTACAGGGAGGAGCTCCAACTAATGAAAAACTGTTTTTT
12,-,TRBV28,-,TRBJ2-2,CASSLGPGELFF,TGTGCCAGCAGTTTAGGCCCCGGGGAGCTGTTTTTT
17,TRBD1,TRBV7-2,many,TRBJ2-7,CASSSRLDRGSWDEQYF,TGTGCCAGCAGCTCACGGCTGGACAGGGGCTCTTGGGACGAGCAGTACTTC
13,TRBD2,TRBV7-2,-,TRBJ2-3,CATGRDNTDTQYF,TGTGCCACCGGGAGGGACAACACCGATACGCAGTATTTT
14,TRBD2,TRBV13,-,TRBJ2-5,CASSPLRGGETQYF,TGTGCCAGCAGCCCCTTGCGGGGGGGGGAGACCCAGTACTTC
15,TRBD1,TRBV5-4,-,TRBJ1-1,CASSFTNRGSVEAFF,TGTGCCAGCAGCTTTACGAACAGGGGCTCCGTTGAAGCTTTCTTT
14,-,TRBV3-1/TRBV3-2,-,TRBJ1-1,CASSLGALNTEAFF,TGTGCCAGCAGCCTCGGAGCGCTGAACACTGAAGCTTTCTTT